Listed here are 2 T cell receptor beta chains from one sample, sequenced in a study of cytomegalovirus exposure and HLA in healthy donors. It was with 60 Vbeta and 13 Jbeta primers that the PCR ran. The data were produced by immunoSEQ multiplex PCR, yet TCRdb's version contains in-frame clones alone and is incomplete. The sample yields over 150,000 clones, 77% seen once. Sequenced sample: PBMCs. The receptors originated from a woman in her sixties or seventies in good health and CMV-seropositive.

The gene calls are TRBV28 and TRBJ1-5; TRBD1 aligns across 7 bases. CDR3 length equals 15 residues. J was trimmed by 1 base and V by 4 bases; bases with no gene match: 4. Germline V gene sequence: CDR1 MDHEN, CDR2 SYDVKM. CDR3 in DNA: TGTGCCAGCAGTTCTCCGGGACAGAGCAATCAGCCCCAGCATTTT. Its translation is CASSSPGQSNQPQHF.

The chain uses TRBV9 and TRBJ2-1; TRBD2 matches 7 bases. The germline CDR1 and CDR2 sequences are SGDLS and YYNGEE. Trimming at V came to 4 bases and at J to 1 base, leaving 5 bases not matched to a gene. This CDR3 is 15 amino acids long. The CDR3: CASSLGGGSYNEQFF. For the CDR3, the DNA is TGTGCCAGCAGCCTGGGGGGGGGTTCCTACAATGAGCAGTTCTTC.